The present TCR beta chain was sequenced within a study of blood T cell repertoires in COVID-19. Across the study: PBMCs, B-cell-depleted T cells, or T cells provided the cDNA or gDNA that made up the material.

Seattle's cohort entered during active infection and was followed longitudinally. Under the authors' procedure: Estimated nucleated cell counts came from reference gene primer amplification. Generated by immunoSEQ multiplex PCR, the TCRdb table keeps only in-frame clones and is missing some. V and J calls and clone size are copied from that table; D and trimming were computed from the DNA. The table records around 220,000 clones, approximately 80% of them present only once. CDR1 is MNHEY and CDR2 is SVGAGI in the germline V gene. The V and J ends lost 9 bases and 2 bases, in that order; junction bases with no gene match: 12. The CDR3 loop spans 15 amino acids.

Sample: peripheral blood. The source is a woman older than 75 with COVID-19, enrolled during active disease. V and J are TRBV6-5 and TRBJ2-7; 8 positions agree with TRBD2. CDR3 sequence reads: CASALGRGAPYEQYF. The CDR3 DNA follows: TGTGCCAGTGCCTTGGGGCGGGGGGCCCCCTACGAGCAGTACTTC.